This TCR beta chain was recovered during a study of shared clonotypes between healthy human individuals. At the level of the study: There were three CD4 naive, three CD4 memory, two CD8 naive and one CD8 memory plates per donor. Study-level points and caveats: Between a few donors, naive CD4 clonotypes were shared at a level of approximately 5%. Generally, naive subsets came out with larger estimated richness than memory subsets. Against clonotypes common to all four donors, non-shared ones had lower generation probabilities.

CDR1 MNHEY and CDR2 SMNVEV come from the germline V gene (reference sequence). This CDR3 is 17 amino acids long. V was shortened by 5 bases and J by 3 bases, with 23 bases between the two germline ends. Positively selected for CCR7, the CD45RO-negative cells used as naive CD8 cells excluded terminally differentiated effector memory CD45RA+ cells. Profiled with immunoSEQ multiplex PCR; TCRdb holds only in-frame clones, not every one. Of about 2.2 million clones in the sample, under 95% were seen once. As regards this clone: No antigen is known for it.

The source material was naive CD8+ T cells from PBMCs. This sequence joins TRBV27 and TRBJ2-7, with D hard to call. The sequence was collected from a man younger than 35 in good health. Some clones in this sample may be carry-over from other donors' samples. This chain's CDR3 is CASSPRSGIQAHYEQYF. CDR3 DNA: TGTGCCAGCAGTCCACGGTCCGGCATCCAAGCCCACTACGAGCAGTACTTC.